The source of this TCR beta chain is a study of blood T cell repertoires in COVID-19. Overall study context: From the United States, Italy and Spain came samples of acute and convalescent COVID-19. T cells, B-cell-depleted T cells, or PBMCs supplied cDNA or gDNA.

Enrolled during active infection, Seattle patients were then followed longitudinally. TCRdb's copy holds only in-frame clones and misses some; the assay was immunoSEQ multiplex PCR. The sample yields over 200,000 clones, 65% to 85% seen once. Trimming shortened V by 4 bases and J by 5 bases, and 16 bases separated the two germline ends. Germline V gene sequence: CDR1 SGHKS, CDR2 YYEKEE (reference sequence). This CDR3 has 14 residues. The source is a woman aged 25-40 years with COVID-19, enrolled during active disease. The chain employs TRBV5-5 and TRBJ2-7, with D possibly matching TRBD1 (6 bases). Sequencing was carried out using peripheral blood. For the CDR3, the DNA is TGTGCCAGCAGCCTCACAGGGATTCGGGACGAGCAGTACTTC. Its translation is CASSLTGIRDEQYF.